What follows are 7 T cell receptor beta chains derived from one specimen sequenced in a study of blood T cells in healthy people across ages. With a J-beta primer mix and a sample-barcoded 5' primer, a second PCR ran 7 to 11 cycles. TCRdb re-called the 5' RACE reads through MiXCR, storing one row per CDR3 protein. The repertoire holds around 1,500,000 distinct CDR3 sequences, with roughly 30% as singletons. The specimen was blood. The receptors here all came from a woman aged 30 to 39 in good health.

Only one count was recorded for this clonotype. Being one base from a much bigger clone, this may be a read error. The rearrangement links TRBV4-1 to TRBJ1-6, with no clear D. This CDR3 has 15 amino acids. Germline V lookup: CDR1 MGHRA, CDR2 YSYEKL. Here the CDR3 reads CASSPTSSYNSPPHF. The CDR3 DNA sequence: TGCGCCAGCAGCCCTACGAGCTCCTATAATTCACCCCCCCACTTT.

This clonotype was found a few times. The gene calls are TRBV4-2 and TRBJ2-1, with 14 bases aligning to TRBD2. Germline loops: CDR1 LGHNA, CDR2 YNFKEQ. This CDR3 region has 18 residues. J lost 9 bases, V lost 4 bases, and 14 bases had no gene match. The CDR3 sequence is CASSPTARLAGGSGEQFF. DNA of the CDR3: TGTGCCAGCAGCCCTACCGCACGACTAGCGGGGGGGTCCGGTGAGCAGTTCTTC.

J is TRBJ2-5 and V is TRBV12-3 or TRBV12-4; the match to TRBD2 covers 8 bases. Trimming took 3 bases from V and 4 from J; bases not matched to a gene: 4. The CDR3 spans 14 residues. The CDR3 spells CASSFGAGAETQYF. The CDR3 nucleotides are TGTGCCAGCAGTTTCGGAGCGGGGGCAGAGACCCAGTACTTC.

The chain uses TRBV29-1 and TRBJ2-3; TRBD1 might be the D (6 bases). The germline V gene has CDR1 SQVTM and CDR2 ANQGSEA. V was trimmed by 5 bases and J by 6 bases, leaving 6 bases between them. The length of the CDR3 is 10 residues. The CDR3 here is CSVRGDTQYF. The CDR3 region has the DNA TGCAGCGTTAGGGGGGATACGCAGTATTTT.

The V gene is TRBV30, the J gene TRBJ2-2; TRBD2 matches at 8 bases. J gave up 6 bases and V 8 bases, and 14 bases lay outside the gene matches. This CDR3 is 15 amino acids long. Germline assignment: CDR1 GTSNPN and CDR2 SVGIG (reference sequence). The CDR3 DNA follows: TGTGCCGGAGCGGGACTAGAGGTCGGAGCCGGGGAGCTGTTTTTT. Translation: CAGAGLEVGAGELFF. Filled out from reference TRBV30 and TRBJ2-2, the complete variable domain reads SQTIHQWPATLVQPVGSPLSLECTVEGTSNPNLYWYRQAAGRGLQLLFYSVGIGQISSEVPQNLSASRPQDRQFILSSKKLLLSDSGFYLCAGAGLEVGAGELFFGEGSRLTVL.

There are a few counts of this clonotype. This chain connects TRBV7-2 to TRBJ2-2; D is ambiguous. The CDR3 is 12 residues long. V was trimmed by 2 bases and J by 6 bases, leaving 4 bases between them. Per the germline V gene, CDR1 is SGHTA and CDR2 is FQGNSA. As DNA, the CDR3 is TGTGCCAGCAGCTTACTGTCCGGGGAGCTGTTTTTT. This encodes CASSLLSGELFF.

V usage is TRBV2 and J usage is TRBJ2-3; D gene uncertain. CDR1 and CDR2 (germline): SNHLY, FYNNEI. The CDR3 consists of 14 residues. Trimming removed 6 bases from V and 4 bases from J, with 14 bases in between. In DNA, the CDR3 is TGTGCCAGCAGACCAAAGACATTGGCAGATACGCAGTATTTT. Residues: CASRPKTLADTQYF.